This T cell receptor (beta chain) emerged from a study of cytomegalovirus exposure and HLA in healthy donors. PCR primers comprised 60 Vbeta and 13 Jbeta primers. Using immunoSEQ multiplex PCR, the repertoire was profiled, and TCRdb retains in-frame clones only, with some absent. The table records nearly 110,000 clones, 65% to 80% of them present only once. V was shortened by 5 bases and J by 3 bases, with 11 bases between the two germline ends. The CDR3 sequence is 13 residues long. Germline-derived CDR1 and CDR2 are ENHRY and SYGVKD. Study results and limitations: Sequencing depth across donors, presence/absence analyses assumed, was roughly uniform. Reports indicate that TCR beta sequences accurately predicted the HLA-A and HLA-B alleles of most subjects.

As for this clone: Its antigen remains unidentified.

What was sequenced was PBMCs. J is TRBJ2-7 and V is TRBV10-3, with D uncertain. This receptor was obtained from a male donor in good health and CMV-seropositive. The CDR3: CAISPTEDYEQYF. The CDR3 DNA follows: TGTGCCATCAGTCCAACAGAAGACTACGAGCAGTACTTC.